This entry features one TCR beta chain sequence. This specimen belongs to a study of blood T cell repertoires in COVID-19. Study summary: Sources were T cells, B-cell-depleted T cells, or PBMCs; the material itself was cDNA or gDNA.

TCRdb's table, derived via immunoSEQ multiplex PCR, lists solely in-frame clones and lacks some. The profile shows roughly 150,000 clones, around 88% of them singletons. Trimming took 8 bases from V and 3 from J, leaving 10 bases between them. From germline, CDR1 is LGHDT and CDR2 YNNKEL (reference sequence). The CDR3 is 13 residues long. The sample was peripheral blood. The origin of this receptor is a woman in her sixties or seventies who had recovered from COVID-19. This rearrangement joins TRBV3-1 (or the pseudogene TRBV3-2) to TRBJ2-2; possibly TRBD2 for D (6 bases). This chain's CDR3 is CASGRGYTGELFF. For the CDR3, the DNA is TGTGCCAGCGGTCGGGGGTACACCGGGGAGCTGTTTTTT.